The rows below give T cell receptor beta chains drawn from one sample of a study of cytomegalovirus exposure and HLA in healthy donors. The repertoire was sequenced with immunoSEQ multiplex PCR; TCRdb's copy has only in-frame clones and lacks some. Counted here are 150,000 to 200,000 clones, 86% occurring once; the ten biggest clones make up more than 1.1%. Sequences were obtained from PBMCs. These receptors were obtained from a woman younger than 35 in good health and CMV-seronegative. CDR3s leave out the opening cysteine and the closing phenylalanine or tryptophan.

v_call,j_call,cdr3_aa
TRBV12-5,TRBJ1-6,ASGSRDRGSSPLH
TRBV27,TRBJ2-1,ASSYFEGHRQF
TRBV7-2,TRBJ1-5,ASSLETGNQPQH
TRBV7-6,TRBJ2-1,ASSMGQGVLNEQF
TRBV30,TRBJ2-1,AWSPKRTGYSEQF
TRBV5-1,TRBJ1-2,ASSLEGQGMAYGYT
TRBV25-1,TRBJ1-1,ASSILQGAAAF
TRBV6-1,TRBJ2-5,ASSLGQGQETQY
TRBV18,TRBJ1-1,ASSPLRGYTEAF
TRBV14,TRBJ2-1,ASSPEDVSYNEQF
TRBV6-5,TRBJ2-1,ASSFYSGDHNEQF
TRBV2,TRBJ1-1,ASSGPTQNTEAF
TRBV12-5,TRBJ2-7,ASGISRATQGESYEQY
TRBV9,TRBJ2-3,ASSVGTSGLTDTQY
TRBV18,TRBJ1-6,ASSADSLSPLH
TRBV6-1,TRBJ2-2,ASNGQWRYTGELF
TRBV7-8,TRBJ1-1,ASSLRQFSGVTEAF
TRBV10-1,TRBJ1-4,ASSESGGVNEKLF
TRBV29-1,TRBJ1-1,SVEDPDLAGRAF
TRBV30,TRBJ1-5,AWSEIRGWNQPQH
TRBV6-5,TRBJ2-2,ASSRDRGGTGELF
TRBV11-3,TRBJ2-1,ASSLRLATYNEQF
TRBV6-4,TRBJ1-2,ASSDSRQGNYGYT
TRBV10-1,TRBJ2-2,ASSFDSRELF
TRBV9,TRBJ1-2,ASSVDLPGRRGYSYGYT
TRBV29-1,TRBJ1-1,SVDSDFHTEAF
TRBV6-1,TRBJ2-7,ASSRQESYEQY
TRBV6-1,TRBJ1-4,ASSESRGGEKLF
TRBV23-1,TRBJ2-7,ASSHPGLPDHSYEQY
TRBV2,TRBJ2-3,ASSKGKGADTQY
TRBV30,TRBJ2-3,AWRRVTDTQY
TRBV4-1,TRBJ1-6,ASTRGGRFGNSPLH
TRBV10-3,TRBJ1-1,AISDGQGTATEAF
TRBV5-1,TRBJ1-1,ASSFIRGETEAF
TRBV25-1,TRBJ1-4,ASSDGVRVEEKLF
TRBV15,TRBJ1-2,ATSRDLGGNYGYT
TRBV28,TRBJ1-2,ASSGYGYT
TRBV12-5,TRBJ2-7,ASGLVSGTGVSKAY
TRBV5-1,TRBJ2-1,ASSSRAHNEQF
TRBV12-5,TRBJ2-2,ASGFTRTGGLGELF
TRBV15,TRBJ1-1,ATSSIGTASEAF
TRBV2,TRBJ1-1,ASSLSRGTEAF
TRBV30,TRBJ2-7,AWSSKSSGYYGQY
TRBV5-1,TRBJ1-5,ASSLGTGHYSNQPQH
TRBV5-4,TRBJ2-1,ASSLQRGTYNEQF
TRBV6-6,TRBJ2-7,ASSTIRVSPYEQY
TRBV18,TRBJ1-1,ASSPGTGTEAF
TRBV5-4,TRBJ1-1,ASSFGDRGQGTEAF
TRBV30,TRBJ2-1,AWRAGVNDNEQF
TRBV7-8,TRBJ1-1,ASSLVDRMTEAF
TRBV29-1,TRBJ1-1,SAQNTEAF
TRBV5-5,TRBJ1-2,ASSLDRDNYGYT
TRBV21-1,TRBJ2-7,ASSPSRARDFSYEQY
TRBV4-1,TRBJ1-1,ASSQLGLRGRGPVNTEAF
TRBV7-9,TRBJ2-1,ASSWTSGNYNEQF
TRBV2,TRBJ2-1,ASSALSPNYNEQF
TRBV6-1,TRBJ2-7,ASSETGVYEQY